A selection of T cell receptor beta chains follows, all from one sample in a study of T cells and copy number aberrations in small-cell lung cancer. Method: immunoSEQ multiplex PCR; TCRdb's copy keeps in-frame clones and lacks some. The sample contains some 9,300 clones, almost 80% of which appear only once. Sequenced sample: normal tissue next to the tumor. Source of these receptors: a man aged 55-75 years with small cell lung cancer. Each CDR3 is given with its conserved first and last residue. The D gene is left open where the match is weak. Some rows have no size entry. The others give once, few or many, or a class for an expanded clone.

D,V,length,size,J,DNA,CDR3
NA,TRBV21-1,18,NA,TRBJ2-1,TGTGCCAGCATCCATGCACTAGGCGCGGGAGGCCCCTACAATGAGCAGTTCTTC,CASIHALGAGGPYNEQFF
TRBD2,TRBV13,16,NA,TRBJ2-7,TGTGCCAGCAGCCCAGAGGGGACTAGCGGAAGTTACGAGCAGTACTTC,CASSPEGTSGSYEQYF
TRBD2,TRBV10-3,14,NA,TRBJ2-7,TGTGCCATCAGCCCCACTAGCGGGTCCTACGAGCAGTACTTC,CAISPTSGSYEQYF
NA,TRBV19,13,NA,TRBJ2-3,TGTGCCAGTAGTATCCCCGGGAGAACTCCGCAGTATTTT,CASSIPGRTPQYF
TRBD1,TRBV7-3,14,medium-sized,TRBJ2-1,TGTGCCAGCAGCCGAGGGACAGGGGGTAATGAGCAGTTCTTC,CASSRGTGGNEQFF
TRBD1,TRBV28,12,NA,TRBJ2-1,TGTGCCAGCTCGGACAGGGATGAAGAGCAGTTCTTC,CASSDRDEEQFF
NA,TRBV4-1,14,NA,TRBJ1-4,TGCGCCAGCAGCCAAGATTATCAGGGGGAAAAACTGTTTTTT,CASSQDYQGEKLFF
TRBD1,TRBV18,15,NA,TRBJ2-7,TGTGCCAGCTCACCACGGACAGGGGTTTCCTACGAGCAGTACTTC,CASSPRTGVSYEQYF
NA,TRBV11-2,14,NA,TRBJ1-1,TGTGCCAGCAGCTTAGACTATGCCGGCACTGAAGCTTTCTTT,CASSLDYAGTEAFF
TRBD1,TRBV19,14,NA,TRBJ1-5,TGTGCCAGTAGGCCGCAGGGGGGCAATCAGCCCCAGCATTTT,CASRPQGGNQPQHF
TRBD1,TRBV18,14,NA,TRBJ2-1,TGTGCCAGCTCACCGGGACAGTATTCCTATGAGCAGTTCTTC,CASSPGQYSYEQFF
TRBD1,TRBV2,15,NA,TRBJ2-3,TGTGCCAGCAGCCCTGGACAGGGGGTAACAGATACGCAGTATTTT,CASSPGQGVTDTQYF
NA,TRBV11-2,14,NA,TRBJ1-4,TGTGCCAGCAGCTTTCTAGCAACTAATGAAAAACTGTTTTTT,CASSFLATNEKLFF
NA,TRBV2,12,NA,TRBJ1-5,TGTGCCAGCAGTGGGGGGGATCAGCCCCAGCATTTT,CASSGGDQPQHF
NA,TRBV6-1,12,few,TRBJ2-7,TGTGCCAGCAGTGAACCTACCCCCGAGCAGTACTTC,CASSEPTPEQYF
NA,TRBV2,12,few,TRBJ2-7,TGTGCCAGCAGTGATATGGCCTACGAGCAGTACTTC,CASSDMAYEQYF
TRBD1,TRBV28,13,NA,TRBJ1-5,TGTGCCAGCAGACTCACTCCGGGACAGGGTGTTGTTTTT,CASRLTPGQGVVF
TRBD2,TRBV20-1,11,NA,TRBJ2-3,TGCAGTGGAGCGGGGTCAGATACGCAGTATTTT,CSGAGSDTQYF
TRBD2,TRBV5-1,17,NA,TRBJ2-3,TGCGCCAGCAGCTTGGTGGCTAGCGGGAGTTTCGCAGATACGCAGTATTTT,CASSLVASGSFADTQYF
TRBD1,TRBV11-2,15,NA,TRBJ1-3,TGTGCCAGCAGCTTGGTTAGGGGGCTCGGAAACACCATATATTTT,CASSLVRGLGNTIYF
NA,TRBV28,10,NA,TRBJ1-3,TGTGCCAGCAGCGGAAACACCATATATTTT,CASSGNTIYF
NA,TRBV5-6,14,NA,TRBJ1-2,TGTGCCAGCAGCACCCTGACGCCGGCGGATGGCTACACCTTC,CASSTLTPADGYTF
TRBD1,TRBV2,13,few,TRBJ1-1,TGTGCCAGCATTCCTCTTGGGACAGCTGAAGCTTTCTTT,CASIPLGTAEAFF
TRBD2,TRBV25-1,17,NA,TRBJ2-2,TGTGCCAGCAGTGCGCCGGTAGGACTAGCGGGAGACGGGGAGCTGTTTTTT,CASSAPVGLAGDGELFF
NA,TRBV27,15,NA,TRBJ2-3,TGTGCCAGCAGTTTCTACGGGGGCTCCACAGATACGCAGTATTTT,CASSFYGGSTDTQYF
TRBD2,TRBV5-1,16,NA,TRBJ2-3,TGCGCCAGCAGCACGACTAGCGGGGCTAGCACAGATACGCAGTATTTT,CASSTTSGASTDTQYF
TRBD1,TRBV30,14,NA,TRBJ2-2,TGTGCCTGGAGTGGGACAGGGGCGACCGGGGAGCTGTTTTTT,CAWSGTGATGELFF
TRBD1,TRBV4-1,12,NA,TRBJ2-1,TGCGCCAGCAGCCAAGGACAGGGTCGGCAGTTCTTC,CASSQGQGRQFF
NA,TRBV21-1,13,NA,TRBJ2-1,TGTGCCAGCACCTCGAGGACCTACAATGAGCAGTTCTTC,CASTSRTYNEQFF
TRBD1,TRBV27,15,NA,TRBJ1-1,TGTGCCAGCAGTTTATCTGGGACAGGGATCACTGAAGCTTTCTTT,CASSLSGTGITEAFF
TRBD1,TRBV7-2,14,NA,TRBJ2-7,TGTGCCAGCAGCACCGGACAGGACGACAGCGAGCAGTACTTC,CASSTGQDDSEQYF
NA,TRBV1,15,NA,TRBJ2-7,TGCACCAGCAACTGTTCTAGCGGGAGACGAGACGAGCAGTACTTC,CTSNCSSGRRDEQYF
NA,TRBV2,16,NA,TRBJ2-2,TGTGCCAGCAGTGAAATCGGCCGAACGAACACCGGGGAGCTGTTTTTT,CASSEIGRTNTGELFF
NA,TRBV10-3,15,NA,TRBJ2-6,TGTGCCATCAGTGACGCGGACACTGGGGCCAACGTCCTGACTTTC,CAISDADTGANVLTF
TRBD2,TRBV10-3,18,NA,TRBJ2-1,TGTGCCATCAGTGAGGACCCAGCGGGAGTTGTGGGGTGGAATGAGCAGTTCTTC,CAISEDPAGVVGWNEQFF
NA,TRBV19,15,NA,TRBJ1-1,TGTGCCAGTAAGGGAACCAGGGGTCAGAGGACTGAAGCTTTCTTT,CASKGTRGQRTEAFF
NA,TRBV28,14,NA,TRBJ1-1,TGTGCCAGCACTCGGGACGGGTTAAACACTGAAGCTTTCTTT,CASTRDGLNTEAFF
NA,TRBV18,13,NA,TRBJ2-1,TGTGCCAGCTCACCATCTAGGGGCGATGAGCAGTTCTTC,CASSPSRGDEQFF
NA,TRBV5-1,14,few,TRBJ1-1,TGCGCCAGCAGCTTGAGCGGAATGAACACTGAAGCTTTCTTT,CASSLSGMNTEAFF
NA,TRBV15,16,NA,TRBJ2-2,TGTGCCACCAGCAGAGATTGGGGTCTGGACACCGGGGAGCTGTTTTTT,CATSRDWGLDTGELFF
TRBD1,TRBV28,13,NA,TRBJ2-5,TGTGCCAGCAGTTTCACAGGGGGAGAGACCCAGTACTTC,CASSFTGGETQYF
TRBD2,TRBV29-1,17,few,TRBJ2-7,TGCAGCGTTGACGGCGTACTAGCGGGAGGGAATAACTACGAGCAGTACTTC,CSVDGVLAGGNNYEQYF
NA,TRBV30,13,NA,TRBJ1-5,TGTGCCTGGGCCCCTGACATCAATCAGCCCCAGCATTTT,CAWAPDINQPQHF
TRBD1,TRBV28,15,NA,TRBJ2-3,TGTGCCAGCAGCTCCGGGACAGGGGACACAGATACGCAGTATTTT,CASSSGTGDTDTQYF
NA,TRBV2,15,NA,TRBJ1-5,TGTGCCAGCAGTGAGAGGGCCTATAGCAATCAGCCCCAGCATTTT,CASSERAYSNQPQHF
NA,TRBV4-1,16,NA,TRBJ2-3,TGCGCCAGCAGCCAAGACAGCCAGCGCAGAAGAGATACGCAGTATTTT,CASSQDSQRRRDTQYF
TRBD2,TRBV6-5,13,NA,TRBJ2-7,TGTGCCAGCAGAGCGGGAGCGATCTACGAGCAGTACTTC,CASRAGAIYEQYF
NA,TRBV5-4,12,once,TRBJ1-3,TGTGCCAGCAGCTTGTTTGGAAACACCATATATTTT,CASSLFGNTIYF
TRBD1,TRBV9,17,few,TRBJ2-7,TGTGCCAGCAGCGGTCGGGACAGGGGGCAATCAACCTACGAGCAGTACTTC,CASSGRDRGQSTYEQYF
NA,TRBV11-2,13,NA,TRBJ1-1,TGTGCCAGCAGCTTGCAGGGTTGGACTGAAGCTTTCTTT,CASSLQGWTEAFF
NA,TRBV5-6,13,NA,TRBJ2-3,TGTGCCAGCAGCTTGGAGCCCCTCTCATGGCAGTATTTT,CASSLEPLSWQYF
NA,TRBV18,14,NA,TRBJ2-7,TGTGCCAGCTCACTGGGGACCAAGGAAGGAGAGCAGTACTTC,CASSLGTKEGEQYF
NA,TRBV30,13,few,TRBJ2-2,TGTGCCTGGAGTGACCAGGGGACCGGGGAGCTGTTTTTT,CAWSDQGTGELFF
NA,TRBV19,15,NA,TRBJ2-5,TGTGCCACCGGACCGGGATCACAGGGAGGGGGGACCCAGTACTTC,CATGPGSQGGGTQYF